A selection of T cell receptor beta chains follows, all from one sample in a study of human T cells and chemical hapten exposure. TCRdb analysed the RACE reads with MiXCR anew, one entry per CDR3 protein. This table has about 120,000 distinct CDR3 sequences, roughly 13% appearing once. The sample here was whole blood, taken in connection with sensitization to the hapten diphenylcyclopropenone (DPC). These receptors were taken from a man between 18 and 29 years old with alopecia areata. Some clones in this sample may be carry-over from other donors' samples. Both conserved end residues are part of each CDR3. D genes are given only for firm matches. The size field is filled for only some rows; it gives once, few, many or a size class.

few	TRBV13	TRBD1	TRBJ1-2	TGTGCCAGCAGCCTTCAAGACAGGGCAGCCGCTAACTATGGCTACACCTTC	CASSLQDRAAANYGYTF
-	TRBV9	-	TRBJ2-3	TGTGCCAGCAGCGTAGGACAGTCTAGCACAGATACGCAGTATTTT	CASSVGQSSTDTQYF
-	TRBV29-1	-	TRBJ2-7	TGCAGCGTCCTCATGGTTGGAGGAGGGGGCGAGCAGTACTTC	CSVLMVGGGGEQYF
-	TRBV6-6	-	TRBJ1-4	TGTGCCAGCAGTTCTCCGACACCAACTAATGAAAAACTGTTTTTT	CASSSPTPTNEKLFF
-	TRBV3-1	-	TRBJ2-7	TGTGCCAGCAGCCCAAGACTGAACTACGAGCAGTACTTC	CASSPRLNYEQYF
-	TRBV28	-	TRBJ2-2	TGTGCCAGCAGCTTACGGGCCGGGGAGCTGTTTTTT	CASSLRAGELFF
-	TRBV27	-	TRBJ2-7	TGTGCCAGCAGTCATCAGGCTTCCGAGCAGTACTTC	CASSHQASEQYF
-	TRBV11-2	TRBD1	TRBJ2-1	TGTGCCAGCAGCCGCATCCGGACAGGGAGAGGCAAATCCTACAATGAGCAGTTCTTC	CASSRIRTGRGKSYNEQFF
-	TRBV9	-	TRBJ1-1	TGTGCCAGCAGCGTAGGTAACAAGAACACTGAAGCTTTCTTT	CASSVGNKNTEAFF
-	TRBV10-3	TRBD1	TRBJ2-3	TGTGCCATCAGTGGAGCCGGGACAGGGGAAGTATATACGCAGTATTTT	CAISGAGTGEVYTQYF
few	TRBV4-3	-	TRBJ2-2	TGCGCCAGCAGCCAAGGGATCACTACCGGGGAGCTGTTTTTT	CASSQGITTGELFF
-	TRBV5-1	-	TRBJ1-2	TGCGCCAGCAGCTTGGCTGAACAGGGCTATGGCTACACCTTC	CASSLAEQGYGYTF
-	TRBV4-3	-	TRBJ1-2	TGCGCCAGCAGCCAAGATCGCGACTATGGCTACACCTTC	CASSQDRDYGYTF
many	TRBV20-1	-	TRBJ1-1	TGCAGTGCTAGAGATCTAGGGCAGTTCGAAGCTTTCTTT	CSARDLGQFEAFF
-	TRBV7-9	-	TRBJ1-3	TGTGCCAGCCTGAGGGGCTCTGGAAACACCATATATTTT	CASLRGSGNTIYF
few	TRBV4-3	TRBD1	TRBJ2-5	TGCGCCAGCAGCCAAGGGCCGGGACAGGTGGCTTCAGTGGAGACCCAGTACTTC	CASSQGPGQVASVETQYF
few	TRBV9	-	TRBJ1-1	TGTGCCAGCAGCGCTTCATTGAACACTGAAGCTTTCTTT	CASSASLNTEAFF
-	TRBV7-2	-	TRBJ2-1	TGTGCCAGCAGCAAACTAGGCAATGAGCAGTTCTTC	CASSKLGNEQFF
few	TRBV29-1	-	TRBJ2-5	TGCAGCGTTGAAGATCTTGTTCGCTTAATGGGAGAGACCCAGTACTTC	CSVEDLVRLMGETQYF
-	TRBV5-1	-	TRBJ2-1	TGCGCCAGCAGCCGTGCACCCGTACTTGAAGGTTCAGTGGAAGACAGCTCCTACAATGAGCAGTTCTTC	CASSRAPVLEGSVEDSSYNEQFF
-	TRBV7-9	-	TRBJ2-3	TGTGCCAGCAGCTTAGGCCTAGGACGCACAGATACGCAGTATTTT	CASSLGLGRTDTQYF
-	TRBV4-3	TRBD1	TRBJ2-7	TGCGCCAGCAGCCGGTCGTATAGACAGGGGGGCGAGCAGTACTTC	CASSRSYRQGGEQYF
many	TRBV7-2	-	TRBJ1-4	TGTGCCAGCAGCTTACCCTCGAGAGGTGAAAAACTGTTTTTT	CASSLPSRGEKLFF
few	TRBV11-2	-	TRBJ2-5	TGTGCCAGCAGCATTTCCCGGGACGGCCAAGAGACCCAGTACTTC	CASSISRDGQETQYF
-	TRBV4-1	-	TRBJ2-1	TGCGCCAGCAGCCCCCGAATAGTACCGGGGGTCCTCTATGAGCAGTTCTTC	CASSPRIVPGVLYEQFF
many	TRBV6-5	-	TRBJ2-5	TGTGCCAGCAGTTACCGGGGGCGCCCCGGAGAGACCCAGTACTTC	CASSYRGRPGETQYF
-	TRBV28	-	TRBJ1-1	TGTGCCAGCAGAAGGAGACCGGGAACTGAAGCTTTCTTT	CASRRRPGTEAFF
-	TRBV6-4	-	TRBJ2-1	TGTGCCAGCAGTGACGGGGGTAGTGCCAATGAGCAGTTCTTC	CASSDGGSANEQFF
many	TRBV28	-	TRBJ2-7	TGTGCCACCTCAGATCGGTACGAGCAGTACTTC	CATSDRYEQYF
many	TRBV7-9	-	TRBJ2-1	TGTGCCAGCAGCCGCCTCCACAATGAGCAGTTCTTC	CASSRLHNEQFF
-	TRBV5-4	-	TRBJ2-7	TGTGCCAGCAGCCTCCCCGGGCTCTACGAGCAGTACTTC	CASSLPGLYEQYF
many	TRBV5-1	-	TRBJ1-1	TGCGCCAGCAGCACTCACGCAATGTCGAACACTGAAGCTTTCTTT	CASSTHAMSNTEAFF
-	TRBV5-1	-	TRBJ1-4	TGCGCCAGCAGCGGTACAGGGTCGGGATACGAAAAACTGTTTTTT	CASSGTGSGYEKLFF
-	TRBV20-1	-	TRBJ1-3	TGCAGTGCTAGAGCCGGAAACACCATATATTTT	CSARAGNTIYF
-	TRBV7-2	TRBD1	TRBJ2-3	TGTGCCAGCAGCTTTAGGGACAGGAGCACAGATACGCAGTATTTT	CASSFRDRSTDTQYF
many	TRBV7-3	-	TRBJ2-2	TGTGCCAGCAGCTTGATGGACCTACCGAACACCGGGGAGCTGTTTTTT	CASSLMDLPNTGELFF
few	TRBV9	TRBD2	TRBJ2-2	TGTGCCAGCAGCGTAGGCCTAGCGGGGCCCCACACCGGGGAGCTGTTTTTT	CASSVGLAGPHTGELFF
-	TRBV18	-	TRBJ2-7	TGTGCCAGCTCACCGAACCCTAAAGGCGAGCAGTACTTC	CASSPNPKGEQYF
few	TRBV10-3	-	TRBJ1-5	TGTGCCACCTCGCGGGAAGGCAATCAGCCCCAGCATTTT	CATSREGNQPQHF
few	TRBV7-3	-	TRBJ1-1	TGTGCCAGCAGCTCCAGCCGGGCAGGGGTCGACACTGAAGCTTTCTTT	CASSSSRAGVDTEAFF
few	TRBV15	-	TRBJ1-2	TGTGCCACCAGCAGAGCTCAGGGTGGCTACACCTTC	CATSRAQGGYTF
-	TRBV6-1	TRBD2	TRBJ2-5	TGTGCCAGCAGTGGCCGTAGAGCGGGGGAAGAGACCCAGTACTTC	CASSGRRAGEETQYF
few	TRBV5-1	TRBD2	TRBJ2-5	TGCGCCAGCAGCTTGGGACTAGCGGTAAAGTACCAAGAGACCCAGTACTTC	CASSLGLAVKYQETQYF
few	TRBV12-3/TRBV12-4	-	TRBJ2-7	TGTGCCAGCAGTTCGAGTCTAGCGATCCACGAGCAGTACTTC	CASSSSLAIHEQYF
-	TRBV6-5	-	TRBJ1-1	TGTGCCAGCAGTACCACAGGGAACCTAAACACTGAAGCTTTCTTT	CASSTTGNLNTEAFF
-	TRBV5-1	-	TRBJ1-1	TGCGCCAGCAGCTTGGTGCAGCTCCTAGGGAGCACTGAAGCTTTCTTT	CASSLVQLLGSTEAFF
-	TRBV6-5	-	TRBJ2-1	TGTGCCAGCAGAAGAGGGGGAATAGGGGGCAATGAGCAGTTCTTC	CASRRGGIGGNEQFF
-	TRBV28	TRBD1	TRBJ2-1	TGTGCCAGCAGTTTTCAGGGGGACTACAATGAGCAGTTCTTC	CASSFQGDYNEQFF
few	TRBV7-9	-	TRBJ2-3	TGTGCCAGCAGCCCCTTAGTTCGAGATACGCAGTATTTT	CASSPLVRDTQYF
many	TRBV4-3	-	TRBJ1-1	TGCGCCAGCAGCCAAGAATTAGCACAGGGCGGCCCCAACACTGAAGCTTTCTTT	CASSQELAQGGPNTEAFF
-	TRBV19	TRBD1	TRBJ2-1	TGTGCCAGTAGTTCGCGACAGGGTTCACGGGAGCAGTTCTTC	CASSSRQGSREQFF
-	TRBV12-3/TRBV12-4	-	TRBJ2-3	TGTGCCAGCAGTTCCCCCCGGGACACAGGCACAGATACGCAGTATTTT	CASSSPRDTGTDTQYF
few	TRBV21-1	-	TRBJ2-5	TGTGCCAGCAGCAAAGTATACCAAGAGACCCAGTACTTC	CASSKVYQETQYF
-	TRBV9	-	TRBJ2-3	TGTGCCAGCAGCTTCAGGGGCTGGGCAGATACGCAGTATTTT	CASSFRGWADTQYF
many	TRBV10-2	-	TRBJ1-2	TGCGCCAGCAGTGAGTCGTTAGGGGGACACTTTAACTATGGCTACACCTTC	CASSESLGGHFNYGYTF
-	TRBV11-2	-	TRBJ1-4	TGTGCCAGCAGCTTCCGGGGAGTTCAGGGAAGACTGTTTTTT	CASSFRGVQGRLFF
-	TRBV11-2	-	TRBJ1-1	TGTGCCAGACCCAGGCGGGCCCCTGAAGCTTTCTTT	CARPRRAPEAFF